One sample yielded the 26 T cell receptor beta chains listed below, sequenced in a study of blood T cells in healthy people across ages. A J-beta primer mix and a sample-barcoded 5' primer were used in a second PCR of about 7 to 11 cycles. TCRdb reprocessed the 5' RACE reads via MiXCR and lists one record per CDR3 protein. The data hold about 1.5 million distinct CDR3 sequences, with about 42% observed a single time. The specimen was blood. The receptor set was obtained from a woman younger than 30 in good health.

The gene calls are TRBV19 and TRBJ2-1; 15 bases are shared with TRBD2. CDR1 is LNHDA, CDR2 SQIVND, per germline (reference sequence). The J segment lost 3 bases and the V segment lost 6 bases, leaving 6 bases of the junction unmatched. This CDR3 region has 17 residues. The CDR3, as DNA: TGTGCCAGTAGCTCGGGACTAGCGGGAGGCGGCTACAATGAGCAGTTCTTC. Its protein product is CASSSGLAGGGYNEQFF.

This clonotype was detected a few times. The chain recombines TRBV6-2 or TRBV6-3 with TRBJ1-2; D call uncertain. The CDR3 has 14 amino acids. Looked up from germline, CDR1 is MNHEY and CDR2 is SVGEGT. V shed 3 bases and J shed 2 bases, with 10 bases lying between them. CDR3 region: CASSYSWTNYGYTF. The CDR3 coding sequence is TGTGCCAGCAGTTATAGTTGGACCAACTATGGCTACACCTTC.

The chain employs TRBV20-1 and TRBJ2-1, with 7 bases fitting TRBD1. Germline V lookup: CDR1 DFQATT, CDR2 SNEGSKA (reference sequence). The CDR3 runs 15 residues. Trimming at V came to 6 bases and at J to 2 bases, leaving 10 bases not matched to a gene. The CDR3 spells CSAQNGTVTYNEQFF. The CDR3 DNA reads TGCAGTGCCCAAAATGGGACAGTCACCTACAATGAGCAGTTCTTC.

V is TRBV13 and J is TRBJ1-6; weak D call: TRBD1 (5 bases). CDR3 length: 15 residues. Germline V gene sequence: CDR1 PRHDT, CDR2 FYEKMQ (reference sequence). With 1 base removed from V and 9 bases from J, the gap between germline ends came to 13 bases. The CDR3 region is CASSLAQAGGSPLHF. The CDR3 bases are TGTGCCAGCAGCTTAGCACAGGCCGGCGGTTCACCCCTCCACTTT.

The chain has TRBV19 and TRBJ2-3, with 8 bases fitting TRBD2. The CDR3 covers 15 residues. The V gene's germline CDR1 is LNHDA and CDR2 SQIVND (reference sequence). J lost 3 bases, V lost 8 bases, and 10 bases had no gene match. CDR3 DNA: TGTGCCAGTCGGAAGAGCGGGGGTTTAACAGATACGCAGTATTTT. It codes for CASRKSGGLTDTQYF.

This rearrangement joins TRBV29-1 to TRBJ1-1; a possible D gene is TRBD1 (6 bases). The CDR3 covers 15 residues. Per the germline V gene, CDR1 is SQVTM and CDR2 is ANQGSEA. The ends were cut back, 7 bases at V and 1 base at J, with 19 bases in the middle. As DNA, the CDR3 is TGCAGCGCTTATCGTCCGGGACATTCGAACACTGAAGCTTTCTTT. Amino acid sequence: CSAYRPGHSNTEAFF.

CDR3 DNA: TGCAGCGTTGAAGATCCTGACGGCTACACCTTC. As protein: CSVEDPDGYTF. V gene TRBV29-1 combines with J gene TRBJ1-2; D is ambiguous. The CDR3 totals 11 residues. Germline assignment: CDR1 SQVTM and CDR2 ANQGSEA. Trimming left V 0 bases short and J 8 bases short, with 7 bases between.

This clonotype has just a few counts. A read error may account for a junction end that differs from germline. The chain uses TRBV7-7 and TRBJ2-5; 8 bases agree with TRBD2. Germline lookup yields CDR1 SSHAT and CDR2 FNYEAQ (reference sequence). The CDR3 is 17 residues long. The DNA for the CDR3 is TGTGCTAGCAGCTTAGCTTCCCCAGCGGGAGTACGGGAGACCCAGTACTTC. Protein product: CASSLASPAGVRETQYF.

The rearrangement links TRBV27 to TRBJ2-2; D may be TRBD2 (6 bases). The CDR3 is 14 amino acids. Trimming took off 3 bases at V and 6 bases at J, with 11 bases between the two ends. CDR1 and CDR2 (germline): MNHEY, SMNVEV (reference sequence). The CDR3 region is CASSFGLAPGELFF. The CDR3 nucleotides read TGTGCCAGCAGTTTTGGGCTAGCGCCCGGGGAGCTGTTTTTT.

This clonotype was detected a few times. The chain recombines TRBV29-1 with TRBJ2-1; D is unresolved. In germline, CDR1 is SQVTM, CDR2 ANQGSEA. The CDR3 totals 15 residues. V dropped 6 bases and J dropped 4 bases, with 19 bases sitting between them. CDR3: CSVIGPYVEYNEQFF. Written as DNA, the CDR3 is TGCAGCGTCATCGGACCTTACGTTGAATACAATGAGCAGTTCTTC.

This chain uses TRBV6-6 with TRBJ2-6, with 9 bases identical to TRBD1. Germline V gene lookup returns CDR1 MNHNY and CDR2 SVGAGI (reference sequence). The CDR3 consists of 14 residues. The V gene end was trimmed by 4 bases and the J gene end by 10 bases; junction bases not matched to a gene: 5. CDR3 in DNA: TGTGCCAGCAGTTCGGGACAGGGAGCAAACGTCCTGACTTTC. Translated, it gives CASSSGQGANVLTF.

CDR3 amino acids: CASSTGGTGDNTEAFF. In nucleotides, the CDR3 is TGTGCCAGCAGTACAGGCGGGACAGGGGATAACACTGAAGCTTTCTTT. The V and J genes are TRBV6-5 and TRBJ1-1; 10 positions match TRBD1. Germline V gene sequence: CDR1 MNHEY, CDR2 SVGAGI. The CDR3 is 16 amino acids. The V segment lost 5 bases and the J segment 2 bases; nucleotides outside the gene matches: 8.

As regards this clonotype: One end of the junction does not line up with germline, which may come from a read error. CDR3 sequence reads: CASSLEGRNHETQYF. DNA for the CDR3: TGTGCCAGCAGCTTAGAGGGACGTAACCATGAGACCCAGTACTTC. The rearrangement uses TRBV7-2 and TRBJ2-5, with D perhaps TRBD1 or TRBD2 (5 bases each). CDR1 and CDR2 from the germline V gene are SGHTA and FQGNSA. The CDR3 is 15 residues long.

Only a few counts were recorded for this clonotype. The rearrangement joins TRBV29-1 to TRBJ2-7; D remains ambiguous. V lost 7 bases, J lost 0 bases, and 10 bases lay in between. The CDR3 length is 12 residues. Germline V gene data show CDR1 as SQVTM and CDR2 as ANQGSEA. The CDR3 DNA sequence: TGCAGCGGCTACTTAAACTCCTACGAGCAGTACTTC. As protein: CSGYLNSYEQYF.

The chain joins TRBV7-9 to TRBJ1-3, with 8 bases matching TRBD1. The V and J ends lost 5 bases and 2 bases, in that order; junction bases with no gene match: 8. Germline CDR1 reads SEHNR; CDR2 reads FQNEAQ (reference sequence). The CDR3 is 16 amino acids. The DNA for the CDR3 is TGTGCCAGCAGCACCATCACAGGGGGAGCTGGAAACACCATATATTTT. It translates to CASSTITGGAGNTIYF.

The chain employs TRBV27 and TRBJ2-3; a possible D gene is TRBD2 (5 bases). From germline, CDR1 is MNHEY and CDR2 SMNVEV (reference sequence). The CDR3 sequence is 15 residues long. V was clipped by 2 bases and J by 6 bases, with 15 bases between them. The CDR3 DNA reads TGTGCCAGCAGTTTAGGCCTAGCCGATTGGGATACGCAGTATTTT. Its protein product is CASSLGLADWDTQYF.

The genes are TRBV5-1 and TRBJ1-6; D uncertain. V lost 0 bases to trimming and J lost 0 bases, with 7 bases between them. The CDR3 is made up of 16 amino acids. CDR1 is SGHRS, CDR2 YFSETQ, per germline. Here the CDR3 DNA reads TGCGCCAGCAGCTTGGAGCCGAGCTCCTATAATTCACCCCTCCACTTT. Its protein is CASSLEPSSYNSPLHF.

The chain uses TRBV7-2 and TRBJ2-5, with unresolved D. CDR1 SGHTA and CDR2 FQGNSA come from the germline V gene. The CDR3 contains 17 residues. The ends were cut back, 2 bases at V and 2 bases at J, with 18 bases in the middle. Here the CDR3 DNA reads TGTGCCAGCAGCTTAAATCGTCGAACGTTACTACAAGAGACCCAGTACTTC. Translation: CASSLNRRTLLQETQYF.

The rearrangement uses TRBV27 and TRBJ2-7, with D perhaps matching TRBD1 (6 bases). Germline V gives CDR1 MNHEY, CDR2 SMNVEV (reference sequence). This CDR3 has 15 residues. V was clipped by 2 bases and J by 4 bases, with 15 bases between them. CDR3 in DNA: TGTGCCAGCAGTTTACAGCAGGGGAGTTTTTACGAGCAGTACTTC. It yields the protein CASSLQQGSFYEQYF.

The chain recombines TRBV29-1 with TRBJ2-2, with TRBD1 as a possible D gene (5 bases). Per the germline V gene, CDR1 is SQVTM and CDR2 is ANQGSEA. With 2 bases removed from V and 5 bases from J, the gap between germline ends came to 9 bases. The CDR3 has 13 residues. CDR3 amino acids: CSVETGHTGELFF. The CDR3 nucleotides read TGCAGCGTTGAAACAGGTCATACCGGGGAGCTGTTTTTT.

The DNA of the CDR3 is TGTGCCAGCAGCAAAACTAGCGGCTACTCCTACGAGCAGTACTTC. It is translated as CASSKTSGYSYEQYF. This chain connects TRBV5-4 to TRBJ2-7; TRBD2 matches 8 bases. CDR3 size: 15 residues. Per the germline V gene, CDR1 is SGHNT and CDR2 is YYREEE (reference sequence). With 4 bases clipped from V and 0 bases from J, the junction kept 6 bases outside the gene matches.

In this sample, this clonotype turned up many times. In DNA form, the CDR3 reads TGTGCCAGCAGCTTAGTTGGCGGGGGGACAGATACGCAGTATTTT. It translates to CASSLVGGGTDTQYF. The chain links TRBV7-2 to TRBJ2-3; 8 positions agree with TRBD2. The V and J ends lost 1 base and 3 bases, in that order; junction bases with no gene match: 3. CDR3 size: 15 residues. CDR1 is SGHTA, CDR2 FQGNSA, per germline.

The CDR3 protein is CASSVGTGGANQPQHF. Written as DNA, the CDR3 is TGCGCCAGCAGCGTGGGGACAGGGGGCGCGAATCAGCCCCAGCATTTT. The chain recombines TRBV5-1 with TRBJ1-5, with 12 bases identical to TRBD1. Trimming removed 4 bases from V and 4 bases from J; junction bases left unmatched: 6. Germline V gives CDR1 SGHRS, CDR2 YFSETQ. The CDR3 has 16 residues.

The chain combines TRBV20-1 with TRBJ2-3, with 13 bases aligning to TRBD2. With V trimmed by 7 bases and J by 6 bases, 7 bases remained unmatched. The CDR3 totals 14 residues. Germline values: CDR1 DFQATT, CDR2 SNEGSKA (reference sequence). CDR3: CSVRLAGGSDTQYF. In nucleotides, the CDR3 is TGCAGTGTAAGACTAGCGGGAGGTTCCGATACGCAGTATTTT.

Turning to this clonotype: A much larger clone is a single base away; this may be a read error. The chain couples TRBV5-1 to TRBJ2-7, with 7 bases lining up with TRBD2. The germline CDR1 and CDR2 sequences are SGHRS and YFSETQ. The CDR3 length is 15 residues. The junction had 10 bases not matched to a gene; V was cut back by 0 bases and J by 7 bases. CDR3: CASSLGEGPYNEQYF. CDR3 DNA: TGCGCCAGCAGCTTGGGGGAGGGACCCTACAATGAGCAGTACTTC.

The chain joins TRBV9 to TRBJ2-5, with D possibly TRBD2 on 6 matching bases. Germline lookup yields CDR1 SGDLS and CDR2 YYNGEE. Trimming left V 0 bases short and J 11 bases short, with 20 bases between. This CDR3 has 15 residues. CDR3: CASSVVGGNYNEQYF. The CDR3 DNA follows: TGTGCCAGCAGCGTAGTCGGGGGAAACTACAATGAGCAGTACTTC. Based on the CDR3 plus reference TRBV9 and TRBJ2-5, the full variable domain is DSGVTQTPKHLITATGQRVTLRCSPRSGDLSVYWYQQSLDQGLQFLIQYYNGEERAKGNILERFSAQQFPDLHSELNLSSLELGDSALYFCASSVVGGNYNEQYFGPGTRLLVL.